This T cell receptor beta chain derives from a study of prognosis after radiotherapy for stage I lung cancer. The wider study: Concurrent therapy with stereotactic body radiotherapy was given to no patient. Overall study findings and caveats: Patients given stereotactic body radiation therapy showed fewer unique TCR clones afterward, median 10,088 versus 6,861.

The V end lost 0 bases, the J end lost 6 bases, and 15 bases lay between the germline ends. Looked up from germline, CDR1 is MNHEY and CDR2 is SVGAGI. This CDR3 comprises 16 residues. Note on this clonotype: Its target is not known.

Free of prior chemotherapy, radiotherapy and other malignancies, all of the patients were also node-negative on CT and PET/CT. CDR3 of TCR beta was amplified from genomic DNA via a two-round multiplex PCR. First-round PCR used primers specific to each TRBV and TRBJ gene. Universal primers drove the second round of PCR amplification. TCRdb independently ran MiXCR on the multiplex PCR reads; one entry per CDR3 protein. Found here are over 10,000 distinct CDR3 sequences, about 46% of them singletons; the top ten hold 28%. Sequencing was performed on PBMCs, taken before or after stereotactic body radiation therapy (not recorded which). V and J are TRBV6-5 and TRBJ2-1; D is unresolved. The sequence came from a donor aged 50 or older with non-small cell lung cancer. Here the CDR3 DNA reads TGTGCCAGCAGTTACTCCGTCGGGTCGGCCTGCAATGAGCAGTTCTTC. Protein: CASSYSVGSACNEQFF.